This T cell receptor beta chain came from a study of T cell repertoires in cytomegalovirus infection. Study-wide background: From public TCR beta signatures came an indication of both CMV infection and matching HLA type.

This clonotype was observed a handful of times. Its antigen is as yet unknown. TCRdb analysed the reads with MiXCR anew, one entry per CDR3 protein. The table lists over 150,000 distinct CDR3 sequences, about 15% of them singletons. General study results and limits: Based on cumulative public TCR beta family frequency, carriers of CMV plus the relevant HLA were identified. Across the ex vivo response, the dominant clonotypes were HLA-C-restricted CMV-specific TCR beta clonotypes.

Germline loops: CDR1 SEHNR, CDR2 FQNEAQ (reference sequence). The CDR3 is 15 residues long. V lost 4 bases and J lost 2; bases outside the gene matches: 5. The sequence was collected from a human donor in good health (CMV status not recorded). Some clones in this sample may be carry-over from other donors' samples. The chain is built from TRBV7-9 and TRBJ1-1; 9 bases map to TRBD1. The sample consisted of CD8+ T cells from PBMCs. The CDR3 region has the DNA TGTGCCAGCAGCTCGGGACAGGGAAGAAACACTGAAGCTTTCTTT. Residues: CASSSGQGRNTEAFF.